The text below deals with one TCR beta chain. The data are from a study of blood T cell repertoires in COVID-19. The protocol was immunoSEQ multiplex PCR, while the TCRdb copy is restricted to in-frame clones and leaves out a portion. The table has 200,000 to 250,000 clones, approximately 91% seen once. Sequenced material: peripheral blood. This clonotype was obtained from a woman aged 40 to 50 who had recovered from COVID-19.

The CDR3 region is CASSPNTQRQRETQYF. The CDR3 coding sequence is TGTGCCAGCAGCCCGAACACTCAAAGACAGAGAGAGACCCAGTACTTC. The chain carries TRBV7-8 and TRBJ2-5, with D perhaps TRBD1 (5 bases). The CDR3 sequence is 16 residues long. Trimming took off 5 bases at V and 4 bases at J, with 20 bases between the two ends. Germline V gene sequence: CDR1 SGHVS, CDR2 FQNEAQ.